The T cell receptor (beta chain) under discussion was sequenced for a study of CD8+ T cells in alopecia areata. Extracted RNA was reverse transcribed into cDNA, the sequencing template. Generated by immunoSEQ multiplex PCR, the TCRdb table keeps only in-frame clones and is missing some. The repertoire includes about 160,000 clones, around 71% of them detected once, and around 0.9% sits in the top ten. Sample treatment: oral pan-JAK inhibitor, 5-10 mg twice daily. Comment on this clone: Its specificity is not known.

The CDR3 contains 15 residues. Looked up from germline, CDR1 is SGHRS and CDR2 is YFSETQ. The V end was cut by 0 bases, the J end by 9 bases, with 16 bases between. Study-level findings and limits: Scalp lesions, especially in alopecia totalis/universalis, had higher clonality than normal scalp. Possibly because of HLA-related factors, TCR sharing was less clear across patients than in mice.

The clonotype originates from a human donor with alopecia areata. The chain combines TRBV5-1 with TRBJ2-1; D ambiguous. Sequences were derived from CD4+ T cells sorted from blood, sampled at week 4, from a patient treated with tofacitinib. CDR3 DNA: TGCGCCAGCAGCTTGGCTCTCCAACCCCACAGTGAGCAGTTCTTC. The encoded protein is CASSLALQPHSEQFF.